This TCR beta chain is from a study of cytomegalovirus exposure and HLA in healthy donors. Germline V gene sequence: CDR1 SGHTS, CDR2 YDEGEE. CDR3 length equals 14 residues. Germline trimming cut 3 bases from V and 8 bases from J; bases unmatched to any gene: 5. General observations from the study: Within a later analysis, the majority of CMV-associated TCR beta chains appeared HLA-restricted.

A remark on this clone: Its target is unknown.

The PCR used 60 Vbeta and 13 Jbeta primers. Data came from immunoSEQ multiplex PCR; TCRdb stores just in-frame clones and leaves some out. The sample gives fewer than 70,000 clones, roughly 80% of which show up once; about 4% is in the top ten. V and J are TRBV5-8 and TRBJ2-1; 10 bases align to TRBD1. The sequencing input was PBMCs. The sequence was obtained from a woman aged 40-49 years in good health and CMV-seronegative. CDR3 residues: CASSWGTGVDEQFF. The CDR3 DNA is TGTGCCAGCAGCTGGGGGACAGGGGTGGATGAGCAGTTCTTC. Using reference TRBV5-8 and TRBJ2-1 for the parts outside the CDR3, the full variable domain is EAGVTQSPTHLIKTRGQQATLRCSPISGHTSVYWYQQALGLGLQFLLWYDEGEERNRGNFPPRFSGRQFPNYSSELNVNALELEDSALYLCASSWGTGVDEQFFGPGTRLTVL.